These 9 T cell receptor beta chains share one sample of origin, sequenced in a study of blood T cell repertoires in COVID-19. The assay was immunoSEQ multiplex PCR, and TCRdb's table has in-frame clones only and misses some. The sample yields around 36,000 clones, roughly 80% seen once. The sequenced material came from peripheral blood. The receptors come from a man aged 50 to 59 with acute or convalescent COVID-19.

This chain connects TRBV28 to TRBJ2-7, with a possible D match to TRBD2 (6 bases). V lost 5 bases to trimming and J lost 4 bases, with 12 bases between them. CDR1 and CDR2 from the germline V gene are MDHEN and SYDVKM. The length of the CDR3 is 13 residues. The chain's CDR3 is CASSAGRSYEQYF. CDR3 nucleotide sequence: TGTGCCAGCAGTGCGGGACGGAGTTACGAGCAGTACTTC.

This chain joins TRBV2 and TRBJ1-1; D unclear. Germline CDR1 reads SNHLY; CDR2 reads FYNNEI. Between the trimmed V and J ends, which lost 3 bases and 0 bases, there was a span of 8 bases. CDR3 length: 14 residues. Here the CDR3 DNA reads TGTGCCAGCAGTGAGGGCAGGATGAACACTGAAGCTTTCTTT. It codes for CASSEGRMNTEAFF.

CDR3 coding DNA: TGCGCCAGCAGCCAAGGTTCAGGCCACTCTGGAAACACCATATATTTT. Translation gives CASSQGSGHSGNTIYF. The rearrangement joins TRBV4-1 to TRBJ1-3; D unclear. CDR3 length: 16 residues. The V end lost 1 base, the J end lost 0 bases, and 10 bases lay between the germline ends. Germline-derived CDR1 and CDR2 are MGHRA and YSYEKL.

This chain uses TRBV3-1 (or the pseudogene TRBV3-2) with TRBJ2-1, with 16 bases lining up with TRBD2. The CDR3 sequence is 16 residues long. The germline gives CDR1 LGHDT, CDR2 YNNKEL (reference sequence). Germline trimming cut 5 bases from V and 7 bases from J; bases unmatched to any gene: 5. The CDR3 DNA is TGTGCCAGCAGCACGGGACTAGCGGGAGGGAGGAATGAGCAGTTCTTC. Translated: CASSTGLAGGRNEQFF.

In DNA, the CDR3 is TGTGCCAGCAGTTTAACCGAGGCCTACGAGCAGTACTTC. Encoded protein: CASSLTEAYEQYF. This sequence joins TRBV12-3 or TRBV12-4 and TRBJ2-7; D gene unclear. The length of the CDR3 is 13 residues. Deletions cut 2 bases from V and 2 bases from J, with 7 bases between.

The J gene is TRBJ1-2, the V gene TRBV19; 10 positions agree with TRBD1. The CDR3 is 16 residues long. J lost 3 bases, V lost 4 bases, and 8 bases had no gene match. In germline, CDR1 is LNHDA, CDR2 SQIVND (reference sequence). As DNA, the CDR3 is TGTGCCAGTAGTACCACCCCCGGACAGGGGGACTATGGCTACACCTTC. The encoded protein is CASSTTPGQGDYGYTF. Full variable domain (missing parts from reference TRBV19 and TRBJ1-2): DGGITQSPKYLFRKEGQNVTLSCEQNLNHDAMYWYRQDPGQGLRLIYYSQIVNDFQKGDIAEGYSVSREKKESFPLTVTSAQKNPTAFYLCASSTTPGQGDYGYTFGSGTRLTVV.

The chain uses TRBV7-9 and TRBJ2-5; 7 nucleotides align to TRBD1. With V trimmed by 5 bases and J by 12 bases, 9 bases remained unmatched. Germline lookup yields CDR1 SEHNR and CDR2 FQNEAQ (reference sequence). The CDR3 is 12 amino acids. This chain's CDR3 is CASSPADRVKYF. The CDR3 DNA reads TGTGCCAGCAGCCCAGCTGACAGGGTTAAGTACTTC.

The chain employs TRBV29-1 and TRBJ2-5; TRBD1 matches 7 bases. The ends lost 7 bases at V and 4 bases at J; junction bases unmatched: 6. There are 12 residues in the CDR3. Per germline, CDR1 SQVTM and CDR2 ANQGSEA. Here the CDR3 DNA reads TGCAGCGCGTCGACAGGGCCAGAGACCCAGTACTTC. This translates into CSASTGPETQYF.

This chain joins TRBV3-1 (or the pseudogene TRBV3-2) and TRBJ2-1, with D tentatively TRBD2 (5 bases). The germline V and J ends were trimmed by 1 base and 3 bases, with 10 bases remaining between them. Germline lookup yields CDR1 LGHDT and CDR2 YNNKEL (reference sequence). CDR3 size: 15 residues. CDR3: CASSQGMEVYNEQFF. DNA of the CDR3: TGTGCCAGCAGCCAAGGAATGGAGGTCTACAATGAGCAGTTCTTC.